The present T cell receptor beta chain was sequenced within a study of pediatric ulcerative colitis. The germline V gene has CDR1 SGHRS and CDR2 YFSETQ. The CDR3 loop spans 13 amino acids. V lost 2 bases and J 4 bases, leaving 9 bases between the germline ends. General study results and limits: Two rectal clonotypes were found only in ulcerative colitis patients, all of them. Rectal repertoires separated controls, mild-moderate and acute severe colitis. Some T cells in rectal biopsies may come from blood, especially with overt colitis.

With regard to this clone: The antigen remains undetermined. Other DNA sequences in this specimen translate into the identical CDR3.

Data came from immunoSEQ multiplex PCR; TCRdb stores just in-frame clones and leaves some out. The repertoire holds tens of thousands of clones, with around 78% as singletons. One to two pinch biopsies were taken from the rectum during colonoscopy. This clonotype was obtained from a girl between 5 and 17 years old with moderate ulcerative colitis. What was sequenced was gut tissue. The chain recombines TRBV5-1 with TRBJ1-2, with a weak D call TRBD1 (5 bases). Written as DNA, the CDR3 is TGCGCCAGCAGCTTAGGGGCCGCCTATGGCTACACCTTC. It yields the protein CASSLGAAYGYTF.